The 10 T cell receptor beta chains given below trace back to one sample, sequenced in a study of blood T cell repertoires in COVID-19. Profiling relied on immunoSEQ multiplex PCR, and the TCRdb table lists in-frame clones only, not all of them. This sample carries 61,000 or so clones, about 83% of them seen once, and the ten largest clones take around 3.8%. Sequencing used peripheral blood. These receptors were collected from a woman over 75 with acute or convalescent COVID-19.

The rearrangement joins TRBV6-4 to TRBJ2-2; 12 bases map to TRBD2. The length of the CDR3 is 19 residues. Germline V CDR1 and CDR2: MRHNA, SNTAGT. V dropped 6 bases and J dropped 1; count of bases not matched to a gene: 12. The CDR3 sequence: CASSRLAGAGSVNTGELFF. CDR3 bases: TGTGCCAGCAGCAGACTAGCGGGAGCGGGATCTGTGAACACCGGGGAGCTGTTTTTT.

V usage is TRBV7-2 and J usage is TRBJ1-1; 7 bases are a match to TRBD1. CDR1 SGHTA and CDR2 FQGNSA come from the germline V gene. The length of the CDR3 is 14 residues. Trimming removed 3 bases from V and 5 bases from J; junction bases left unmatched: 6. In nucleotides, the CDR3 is TGTGCCAGCAGCTTCCGGACAGGAGGAACTGAAGCTTTCTTT. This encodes CASSFRTGGTEAFF.

The chain's CDR3 is CASSESLRTEAFF. In DNA, the CDR3 is TGTGCCAGCAGTGAAAGTTTGAGGACTGAAGCTTTCTTT. The chain combines TRBV6-1 with TRBJ1-1; D gene unclear. The germline gives CDR1 MNHNS, CDR2 SASEGT. This CDR3 is built from 13 residues. The V end was cut by 2 bases, the J end by 5 bases, with 9 bases between.

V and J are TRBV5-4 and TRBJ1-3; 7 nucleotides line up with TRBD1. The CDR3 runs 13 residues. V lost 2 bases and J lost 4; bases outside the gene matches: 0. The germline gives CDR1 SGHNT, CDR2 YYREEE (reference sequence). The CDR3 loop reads CASSLQGGNTIYF. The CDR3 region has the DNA TGTGCCAGCAGCTTACAGGGGGGAAACACCATATATTTT. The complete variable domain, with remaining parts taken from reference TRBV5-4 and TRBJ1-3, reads ETGVTQSPTHLIKTRGQQVTLRCSSQSGHNTVSWYQQALGQGPQFIFQYYREEENGRGNFPPRFSGLQFPNYSSELNVNALELDDSALYLCASSLQGGNTIYFGEGSWLTVV.

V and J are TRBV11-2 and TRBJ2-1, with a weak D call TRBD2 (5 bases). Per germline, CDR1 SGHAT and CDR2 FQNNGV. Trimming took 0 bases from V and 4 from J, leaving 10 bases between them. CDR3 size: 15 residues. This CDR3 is CASSLESGRYNEQFF. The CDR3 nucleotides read TGTGCCAGCAGCTTAGAGAGCGGCCGGTACAATGAGCAGTTCTTC.

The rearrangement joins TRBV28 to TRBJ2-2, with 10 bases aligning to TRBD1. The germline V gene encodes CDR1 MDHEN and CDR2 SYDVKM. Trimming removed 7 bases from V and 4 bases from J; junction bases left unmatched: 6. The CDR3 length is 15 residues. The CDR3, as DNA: TGTGCCAGCAAATGGGGGACAGGGGTCACCGGGGAGCTGTTTTTT. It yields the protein CASKWGTGVTGELFF.

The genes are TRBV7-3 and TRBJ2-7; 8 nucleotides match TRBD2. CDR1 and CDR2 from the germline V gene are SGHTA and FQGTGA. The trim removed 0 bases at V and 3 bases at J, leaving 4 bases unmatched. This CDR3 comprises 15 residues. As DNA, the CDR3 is TGTGCCAGCAGCTTAACTGCGGGGGGCCTCTACGAGCAGTACTTC. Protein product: CASSLTAGGLYEQYF.

The CDR3 DNA reads as TGTGCCAGCAGCCAAGATGTCTCAGGATATGGCTACACCTTC. This gives the protein CASSQDVSGYGYTF. J is TRBJ1-2 and V is TRBV3-1 (or the pseudogene TRBV3-2); D is uncertain. Trimming removed 0 bases at V and 5 bases at J, with 10 bases between. The CDR3 spans 14 residues. Germline V CDR1 and CDR2: LGHDT, YNNKEL (reference sequence).

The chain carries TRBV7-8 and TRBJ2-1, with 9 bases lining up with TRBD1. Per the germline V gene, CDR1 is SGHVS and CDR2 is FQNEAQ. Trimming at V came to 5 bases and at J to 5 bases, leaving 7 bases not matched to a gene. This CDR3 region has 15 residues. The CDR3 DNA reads TGTGCCAGCAGCCCTGGGACAGGGTGGCACAATGAGCAGTTCTTC. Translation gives CASSPGTGWHNEQFF.

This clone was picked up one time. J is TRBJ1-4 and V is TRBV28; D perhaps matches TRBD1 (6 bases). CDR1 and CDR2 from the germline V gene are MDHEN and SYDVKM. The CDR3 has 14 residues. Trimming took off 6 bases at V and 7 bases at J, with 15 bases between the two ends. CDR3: CASSHREMGEKLFF. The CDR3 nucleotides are TGTGCCAGCAGCCACAGGGAAATGGGTGAAAAACTGTTTTTT. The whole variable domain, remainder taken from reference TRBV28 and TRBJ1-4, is DVKVTQSSRYLVKRTGEKVFLECVQDMDHENMFWYRQDPGLGLRLIYFSYDVKMKEKGDIPEGYSVSREKKERFSLILESASTNQTSMYLCASSHREMGEKLFFGSGTQLSVL.